The present T cell receptor beta chain was sequenced within a study of beta chain features in type 1 diabetes. A few counts support this clone. Antigen: not known. Expressed TCRB transcripts were sequenced because the entire RNA isolate underwent reverse transcription. TCRdb's copy holds only in-frame clones and misses some; the assay was immunoSEQ multiplex PCR. This table has approximately 280,000 clones, 15% appearing once. Based on CD45RO/CCR7/CD25/CD127/CD95/CD27, CD4+ regulatory, stem cell-like memory, naive and central memory cells were sorted. CDR1 GTSNPN and CDR2 SVGIG come from the germline V gene (reference sequence). V lost 3 bases to trimming and J lost 0 bases, with 16 bases between them. This CDR3 has 16 residues. Study-wide results and caveats: Shorter TCRB CDR3s, moderately but significantly so, marked every one of the four CD4+ subsets in Type 1 diabetes patients. Sequencing the cDNA could make cells with high TCR expression show up more than they should.

The rearrangement joins TRBV30 to TRBJ2-3, with D maybe TRBD2 (5 bases). This sequence originates from a man younger than 35 with type 1 diabetes. Sequencing was carried out using naive CD4+ T cells from blood. This chain's CDR3 is CAWSPGRAISTDTQYF. The CDR3 region has the DNA TGTGCCTGGAGCCCCGGGCGGGCTATTAGCACAGATACGCAGTATTTT.